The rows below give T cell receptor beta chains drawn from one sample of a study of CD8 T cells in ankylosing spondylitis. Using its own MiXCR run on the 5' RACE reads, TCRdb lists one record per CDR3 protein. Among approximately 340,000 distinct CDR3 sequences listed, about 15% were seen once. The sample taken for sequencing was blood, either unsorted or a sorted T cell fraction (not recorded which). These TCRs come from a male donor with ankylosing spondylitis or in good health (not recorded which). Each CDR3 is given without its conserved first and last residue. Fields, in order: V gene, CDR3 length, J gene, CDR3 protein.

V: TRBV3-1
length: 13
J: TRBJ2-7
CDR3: ASTQGLAGAGEQY

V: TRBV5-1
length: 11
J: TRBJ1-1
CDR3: ASSSDRDTEAF

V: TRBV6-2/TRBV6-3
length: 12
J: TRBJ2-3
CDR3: ASSYPGSGDTQY

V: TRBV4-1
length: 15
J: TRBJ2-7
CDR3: ASSRALAGGRIYEQY

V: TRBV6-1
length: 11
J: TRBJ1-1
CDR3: ASLTRTNTEAF

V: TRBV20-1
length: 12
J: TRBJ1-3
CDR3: SARTQSSGNTIY

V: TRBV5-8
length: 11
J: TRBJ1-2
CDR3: ASSLEDSYGYT

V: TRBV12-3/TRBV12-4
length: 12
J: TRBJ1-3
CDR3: ASSLRFLGNTIY

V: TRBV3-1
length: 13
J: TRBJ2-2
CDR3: ASSQTIGRPGELF

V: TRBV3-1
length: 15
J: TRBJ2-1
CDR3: ASSLRGLAGGRDEQF

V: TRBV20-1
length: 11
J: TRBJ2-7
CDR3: SARDIPSYEQY

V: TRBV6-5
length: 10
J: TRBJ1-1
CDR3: ASSGHSTEAF

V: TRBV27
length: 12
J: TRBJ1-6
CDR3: ASSLKGGRSPLH

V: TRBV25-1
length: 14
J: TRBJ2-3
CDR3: ASSQGTSGGTDTQY

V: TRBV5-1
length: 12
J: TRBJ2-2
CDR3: ASSLESATGELF

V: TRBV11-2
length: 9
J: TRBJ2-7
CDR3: ASSLDGTAG

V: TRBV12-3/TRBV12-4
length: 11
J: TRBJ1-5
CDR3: ASSLGGGQPQH

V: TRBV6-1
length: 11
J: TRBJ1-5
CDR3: ASTPYSNQPQH

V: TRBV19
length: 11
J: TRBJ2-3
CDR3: ASSRQGRDTQY

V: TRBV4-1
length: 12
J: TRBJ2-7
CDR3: ASSQEQDPYEQY

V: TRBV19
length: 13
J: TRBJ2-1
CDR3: ASSMLASGGNEQF

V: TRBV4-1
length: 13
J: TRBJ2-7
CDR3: ASSQEGTGASEQY

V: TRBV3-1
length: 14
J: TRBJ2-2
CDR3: ASSLQAGANTGELF

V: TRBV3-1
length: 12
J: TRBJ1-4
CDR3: ASSPAHRNEKLF

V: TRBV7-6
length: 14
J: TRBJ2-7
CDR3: ASSLEVGGRSYEQY

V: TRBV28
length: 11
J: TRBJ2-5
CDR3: ASSLRTAGTQY

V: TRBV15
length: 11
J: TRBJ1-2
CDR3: ATMDRGYYGYT

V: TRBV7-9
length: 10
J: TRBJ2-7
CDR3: ASSFRDLGQA

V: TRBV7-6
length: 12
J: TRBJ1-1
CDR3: ASSRGQGHTEAF

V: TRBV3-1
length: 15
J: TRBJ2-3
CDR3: ASSQVSGRAGKDTQY

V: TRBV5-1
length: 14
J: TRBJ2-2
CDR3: ASSLSAGERTGELF

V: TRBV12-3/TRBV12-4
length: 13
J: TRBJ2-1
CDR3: ASSFLAGGGNEQF

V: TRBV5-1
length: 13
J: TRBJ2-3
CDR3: ASSLDGGAMDTQY

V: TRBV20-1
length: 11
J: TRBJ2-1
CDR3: SASGLAGVEQF

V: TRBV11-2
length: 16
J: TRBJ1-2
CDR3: ASSLGRAGTGAFDGYT

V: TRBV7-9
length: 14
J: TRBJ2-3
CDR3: ASSPLTQPGADTQY

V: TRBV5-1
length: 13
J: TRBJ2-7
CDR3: ASSLGQGHSYEQY

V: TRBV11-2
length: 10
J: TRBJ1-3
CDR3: ANSLAGNTIY

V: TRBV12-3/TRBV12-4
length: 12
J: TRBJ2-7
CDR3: ASSLTGATGEQY

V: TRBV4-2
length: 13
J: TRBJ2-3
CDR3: ASSQEAGGTDTQY

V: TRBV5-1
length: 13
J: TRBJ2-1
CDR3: ASMFSGSSGNEQF

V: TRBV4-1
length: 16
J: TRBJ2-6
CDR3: ASSQETGLNSGANVLT

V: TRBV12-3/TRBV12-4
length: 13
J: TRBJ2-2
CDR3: ASSLVDRPTGELF

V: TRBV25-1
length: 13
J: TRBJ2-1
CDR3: ASSESGTRYNEQF

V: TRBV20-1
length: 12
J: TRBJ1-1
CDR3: SARSMLQDTEAF

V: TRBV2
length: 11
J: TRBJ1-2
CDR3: ASVVGAPYGYT

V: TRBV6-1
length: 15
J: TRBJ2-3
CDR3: ASSLGFGTGERDTQY

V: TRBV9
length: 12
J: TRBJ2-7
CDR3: ASSPQAGTGEQY

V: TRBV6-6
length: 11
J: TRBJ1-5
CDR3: ASSGDRGEPQH

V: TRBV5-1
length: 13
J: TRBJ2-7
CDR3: ASSLGGPGTYEQY

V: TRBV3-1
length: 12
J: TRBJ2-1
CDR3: ASSRSGGHNEQF

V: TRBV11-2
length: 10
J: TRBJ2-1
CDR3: ASSPTANEQF

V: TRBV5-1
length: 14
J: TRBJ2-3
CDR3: ASSLGTASSTDTQY

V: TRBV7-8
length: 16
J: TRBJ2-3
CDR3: ASSLRAGAESSTDTQY

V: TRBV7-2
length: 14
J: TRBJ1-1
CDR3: ASSPQGQRLWTEAF

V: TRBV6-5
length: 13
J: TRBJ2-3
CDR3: ASSSLAGGGDTQY

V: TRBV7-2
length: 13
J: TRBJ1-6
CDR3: ASSLAAIRDSPLH

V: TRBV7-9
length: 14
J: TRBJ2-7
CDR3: ASSLGRTSGNDEQY

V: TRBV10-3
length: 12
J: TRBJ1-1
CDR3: AISTGTWNTEAF